This T cell receptor beta chain came from a study of T cells in Graves' hyperthyroidism and ophthalmopathy. Study overall: The authors collected peripheral blood at initial diagnosis, before any treatment.

The table lists this clonotype with many counts. From RNA transcripts, TCR beta CDR3 regions were amplified. Researchers ran a first-round RT-PCR on the TCR CDR3 using the HTBI primer set. TCRdb re-called the multiplex PCR reads with MiXCR, one entry per CDR3 protein. The sample gives 300,000 to 450,000 distinct CDR3 sequences, roughly 25% of which show up once; less than 85% is in the top ten. Graves' hyperthyroidism was deemed stable absent ophthalmopathy progression within 18 months. Uncontrolled infections, other autoimmune diseases, pregnancy or lactation led to exclusion of patients. Based on clinical symptoms, serum thyroxine and TRAb, thyroid ultrasound and orbital computed tomography, diagnoses were reached. The specimen sequenced was blood. The TCR sequence derives from a man aged 45 to 65 with Graves' hyperthyroidism.

The CDR3 sequence: CASSAGQGVTDTQYF. For the CDR3, the DNA is TGTGCCAGCAGTGCCGGACAGGGGGTCACAGATACGCAGTATTTT. V and J are TRBV2 and TRBJ2-3; 10 positions agree with TRBD1. The CDR3 is 15 residues long. With V trimmed by 4 bases and J by 2 bases, 3 bases remained unmatched. Germline V gene lookup returns CDR1 SNHLY and CDR2 FYNNEI.